What follows are 27 T cell receptor beta chains derived from one specimen sequenced in a study of CD8 T cells in Susac syndrome. When the RNA was reverse transcribed, random hexamers were used with an input of roughly 0.45 to 1 ug. In TCRdb, the immunoSEQ multiplex PCR reads were re-called with MiXCR into one record per CDR3 protein. The table shows 250,000 to 300,000 distinct CDR3 sequences, with roughly 85% occurring only once. Sequenced material: CD8+ T cells from PBMCs. Receptor source: a human donor with multiple sclerosis.

V usage is TRBV4-1 and J usage is TRBJ2-5; D not certain. Germline V gene data show CDR1 as MGHRA and CDR2 as YSYEKL. V gave up 1 base and J gave up 5 bases, with 14 bases separating them. This CDR3 spans 15 amino acids. The DNA for the CDR3 is TGCGCCAGCAGCCAAGCGGACCCAAGTTGGGAGACCCAGTACTTC. It codes for CASSQADPSWETQYF.

Worth noting for this clonotype: The junction departs from the called germline gene at one end, perhaps through a read error. The chain links TRBV7-7 to TRBJ2-1, with 7 bases matching TRBD1. CDR3 length: 13 amino acids. Germline lookup yields CDR1 SSHAT and CDR2 FNYEAQ (reference sequence). As DNA, the CDR3 is TGTGCTAGCAGCGACAGGGTTTCGCGTGAGCAGTTCTTC. Encoded protein: CASSDRVSREQFF.

The rearrangement joins TRBV9 to TRBJ2-1; 12 nucleotides agree with TRBD2. V trimming: 4 bases; J trimming: 8 bases; junction bases outside the gene matches: 10. Germline CDR1 reads SGDLS; CDR2 reads YYNGEE. The CDR3 runs to 16 residues. The CDR3 DNA follows: TGTGCCAGCAGCACACCAACTAGCGGGAGGTGGGATGAGCAGTTCTTC. Amino acid sequence: CASSTPTSGRWDEQFF.

CDR3 sequence (DNA): TGTGCCAGCAGCAAGGAGGGTAGTTCGGGCGAGCAGTACTTC. It codes for CASSKEGSSGEQYF. The chain recombines TRBV7-9 with TRBJ2-7, with a weak D call TRBD2 (6 bases). Trimming cost V 5 bases and J 6 bases, with 17 bases left between them. This CDR3 comprises 14 residues. Germline V CDR1 and CDR2: SEHNR, FQNEAQ (reference sequence).

The J gene is TRBJ2-3, the V gene TRBV6-1; 10 bases align to TRBD2. J gave up 5 bases and V 8 bases, and 13 bases lay outside the gene matches. Germline assignment: CDR1 MNHNS and CDR2 SASEGT. The CDR3 covers 16 residues. The CDR3 coding sequence is TGTGCCAGCCTCGTAGCGGGAGGAGTACTGGGAGATACGCAGTATTTT. Encoded protein: CASLVAGGVLGDTQYF.

This clonotype was observed a few times. The V gene is TRBV4-1, the J gene TRBJ2-7; 8 positions match TRBD2. Germline assignment: CDR1 MGHRA and CDR2 YSYEKL. Trimming at V came to 3 bases and at J to 7 bases, leaving 8 bases not matched to a gene. The CDR3 totals 14 residues. The CDR3 coding sequence is TGCGCCAGCAGCCAGAGGAGCGGGAGTGGGGAGCAGTACTTC. Residues: CASSQRSGSGEQYF.

This clonotype was seen just once. The rearrangement links TRBV27 to TRBJ2-6, with D hard to call. This CDR3 comprises 15 residues. CDR1 MNHEY and CDR2 SMNVEV come from the germline V gene (reference sequence). The V end lost 7 bases, the J end lost 0 bases, and 10 bases lay between the germline ends. Here the CDR3 DNA reads TGTGCCAGCACCGCAGGTGTCTCTGGGGCCAACGTCCTGACTTTC. Translation gives CASTAGVSGANVLTF.

This chain uses TRBV7-9 with TRBJ2-1; D gene unclear. Per the germline V gene, CDR1 is SEHNR and CDR2 is FQNEAQ (reference sequence). The V gene lost 6 bases and the J gene lost 8 bases, with 17 bases spanning the gap. This CDR3 is built from 14 residues. CDR3 region: CASSLGPLGDEQFF. The CDR3 nucleotides are TGTGCCAGCAGTCTCGGGCCCCTAGGCGATGAGCAGTTCTTC.

The chain has TRBV7-8 and TRBJ2-7; D could derive from TRBD1 or TRBD2 (5 bases each). The CDR3 has 16 amino acids. V gave up 4 bases and J gave up 2 bases, with 18 bases separating them. Germline V gene lookup returns CDR1 SGHVS and CDR2 FQNEAQ. CDR3 in DNA: TGTGCCAGCAGCTCCCCCGGGGACGGATCCACCTACGAGCAGTACTTC. It yields the protein CASSSPGDGSTYEQYF.

The chain links TRBV27 to TRBJ2-1; either TRBD1 or TRBD2 may supply D (5 bases each). With 4 bases removed from V and 0 bases from J, the gap between germline ends came to 13 bases. The CDR3 loop spans 16 amino acids. Germline lookup yields CDR1 MNHEY and CDR2 SMNVEV (reference sequence). The CDR3 loop is CASSSQRGHSYNEQFF. CDR3 DNA: TGTGCCAGCAGTTCCCAACGGGGCCACTCCTACAATGAGCAGTTCTTC.

The V gene is TRBV27, the J gene TRBJ2-3; D call uncertain. CDR3 length equals 13 residues. Germline lookup yields CDR1 MNHEY and CDR2 SMNVEV (reference sequence). Deletions cut 1 base from V and 6 bases from J, with 8 bases between. CDR3 loop: CASSLLTGDTQYF. The DNA of the CDR3 is TGTGCCAGCAGTTTATTGACCGGGGATACGCAGTATTTT.

The rearrangement joins TRBV28 to TRBJ2-4, with D possibly being TRBD2 (6 bases). Between the trimmed V and J ends, which lost 5 bases and 0 bases, there was a span of 14 bases. In germline, CDR1 is MDHEN, CDR2 SYDVKM. The CDR3 consists of 16 residues. Written as DNA, the CDR3 is TGTGCCAGCAGTCGACGGGAGAACCTAGCCAAAAACATTCAGTACTTC. As protein: CASSRRENLAKNIQYF. The variable domain in full, with the rest retrieved from reference TRBV28 and TRBJ2-4, is DVKVTQSSRYLVKRTGEKVFLECVQDMDHENMFWYRQDPGLGLRLIYFSYDVKMKEKGDIPEGYSVSREKKERFSLILESASTNQTSMYLCASSRRENLAKNIQYFGAGTRLSVL.

The chain has TRBV12-3 or TRBV12-4 and TRBJ1-2, with D possibly TRBD1 on 5 matching bases. This CDR3 has 12 residues. V gave up 5 bases and J gave up 10 bases, with 14 bases separating them. The CDR3 protein is CASSLGGIDYTF. The CDR3 nucleotides read TGTGCCAGCAGTCTGGGGGGTATTGACTACACCTTC.

This clonotype is a singleton in its sample. The chain recombines TRBV7-9 with TRBJ1-4; D uncertain. Germline lookup yields CDR1 SEHNR and CDR2 FQNEAQ (reference sequence). V gave up 5 bases and J gave up 0 bases, with 16 bases separating them. The CDR3 has 17 residues. The chain's CDR3 is CASSPPAPGTTNEKLFF. In nucleotides, the CDR3 is TGTGCCAGCAGCCCCCCCGCGCCAGGAACAACTAATGAAAAACTGTTTTTT.

J is TRBJ2-5 and V is TRBV9; 13 bases match TRBD2. V lost 3 bases and J lost 5; bases outside the gene matches: 7. Per germline, CDR1 SGDLS and CDR2 YYNGEE. The CDR3 length is 16 residues. The CDR3 region is CASSEGGLAGKETQYF. CDR3 bases: TGTGCCAGCAGCGAGGGGGGACTAGCGGGAAAGGAGACCCAGTACTTC.

J is TRBJ2-2 and V is TRBV4-1; D possibly uses TRBD1 or TRBD2 (7 bases each). Germline loops: CDR1 MGHRA, CDR2 YSYEKL. Deletions cut 4 bases from V and 3 bases from J, with 15 bases between. The CDR3 covers 16 residues. The DNA for the CDR3 is TGCGCCAGCAGCCGGGAGGGGGCCTCTTACACCGGGGAGCTGTTTTTT. This translates into CASSREGASYTGELFF.

About this clonotype: Compared with germline, one end of the junction differs, possibly owing to a read error. The chain recombines TRBV7-7 with TRBJ2-5, with a weak D call TRBD1 (5 bases). The V gene's germline CDR1 is SSHAT and CDR2 FNYEAQ (reference sequence). This CDR3 region has 15 residues. This CDR3 is CASSLAGSAGETQYF. The CDR3 bases are TGTGCTAGCAGCTTAGCTGGCTCCGCAGGGGAGACCCAGTACTTC.

The gene calls are TRBV20-1 and TRBJ1-4, with 9 bases aligning to TRBD1. Looked up from germline, CDR1 is DFQATT and CDR2 is SNEGSKA (reference sequence). The length of the CDR3 is 15 residues. The V segment lost 6 bases and the J segment 7 bases; nucleotides outside the gene matches: 12. The CDR3 here is CSAPAGGQGFEKLFF. In DNA form, the CDR3 reads TGCAGTGCCCCAGCCGGGGGACAGGGTTTTGAAAAACTGTTTTTT.

A single count supports this clonotype. The genes are TRBV5-5 and TRBJ2-7; the match to TRBD2 covers 12 bases. The V gene end was trimmed by 2 bases and the J gene end by 2 bases; junction bases not matched to a gene: 2. Germline V lookup: CDR1 SGHKS, CDR2 YYEKEE (reference sequence). The CDR3 contains 15 residues. The DNA for the CDR3 is TGTGCCAGCAGCTTAACTAGCGGGAGGACCTACGAGCAGTACTTC. Its protein is CASSLTSGRTYEQYF.

V and J are TRBV7-9 and TRBJ2-3; D unclear. V was clipped by 5 bases and J by 0 bases, with 6 bases between them. The CDR3 runs 13 residues. CDR1 is SEHNR and CDR2 is FQNEAQ in the germline V gene (reference sequence). CDR3 region: CASSSYSTDTQYF. Written as DNA, the CDR3 is TGTGCCAGCAGCAGCTACAGCACAGATACGCAGTATTTT.

The V and J genes are TRBV27 and TRBJ2-7, with 9 positions matching TRBD2. V lost 6 bases, J lost 3 bases, and 15 bases stayed unmatched. The V gene's germline CDR1 is MNHEY and CDR2 SMNVEV (reference sequence). This CDR3 has 17 residues. The CDR3 reads CASRAGFRTSENYEQYF. Written as DNA, the CDR3 is TGTGCCAGCAGGGCCGGATTTAGGACTAGCGAGAACTACGAGCAGTACTTC.

The CDR3 DNA sequence: TGTGCCACCAGTGACCCTGCACCCGACAGGGGGAAAGTCGAGACCCAGTACTTC. Its translation is CATSDPAPDRGKVETQYF. The chain is built from TRBV24-1 and TRBJ2-5; 9 bases agree with TRBD1. V shed 4 bases, J shed 5 bases, and the junction held 16 bases outside the gene matches. Germline lookup yields CDR1 KGHDR and CDR2 SFDVKD. The CDR3 sequence is 18 residues long.

This chain connects TRBV7-9 to TRBJ2-3; D is unresolved. Germline assignment: CDR1 SEHNR and CDR2 FQNEAQ (reference sequence). The V gene lost 6 bases and the J gene lost 11 bases, with 21 bases spanning the gap. The CDR3 consists of 14 residues. The CDR3 DNA reads as TGTGCCAGCAGACCCCCAGGAACCCCCCCTCAGCAGTATTTT. Protein product: CASRPPGTPPQQYF.

The chain recombines TRBV2 with TRBJ1-2, with D possibly TRBD1 on 6 matching bases. Deletions cut 8 bases from V and 0 bases from J, with 10 bases between. Germline V lookup: CDR1 SNHLY, CDR2 FYNNEI. CDR3 length equals 13 residues. The CDR3: CASGGRSNYGYTF. CDR3 in DNA: TGTGCCAGCGGGGGCCGGTCTAACTATGGCTACACCTTC.

This clonotype was counted a few times. The V gene is TRBV28, the J gene TRBJ1-1, with D possibly TRBD1 on 6 matching bases. CDR3 size: 14 residues. Germline V CDR1 and CDR2: MDHEN, SYDVKM. Trimming shortened V by 0 bases and J by 1 base, and 6 bases separated the two germline ends. CDR3 coding DNA: TGTGCCAGCAGTTTATGGGGGGCGAACACTGAAGCTTTCTTT. Translation gives CASSLWGANTEAFF.

This clonotype occurred a few times. The rearrangement joins TRBV7-9 to TRBJ2-7; 10 nucleotides line up with TRBD1. Germline loops: CDR1 SEHNR, CDR2 FQNEAQ (reference sequence). CDR3 length: 12 residues. Trimming cost V 2 bases and J 12 bases; bases outside gene matches: 4. The CDR3 sequence is CASSLMGQGLYF. CDR3 coding DNA: TGTGCCAGCAGCTTAATGGGACAGGGGCTGTACTTC.

The sample holds one count of this clonotype. The chain links TRBV6-5 to TRBJ2-1; perhaps TRBD2 as D (6 bases). The CDR3 covers 14 residues. V lost 11 bases and J lost 8, with 22 bases in between. In germline, CDR1 is MNHEY, CDR2 SVGAGI. The CDR3: CAAGSGLPGDEQFF. Here the CDR3 DNA reads TGTGCCGCCGGGTCGGGACTCCCGGGCGATGAGCAGTTCTTC.